This record looks at one T cell receptor (beta chain) sequence and its context. Its specificity is unknown. This sample is part of a study of early T cells in non-severe SARS-CoV-2 infection. For the study at large: Sequencing was performed on bulk RNA from unsorted whole blood, leaving chains unpaired. General study points: VDJdb matching, biased toward anti-spike CD8 responses, missed private and CD4 specificities.

Unmatched junction bases numbered 10, after V lost 4 bases and J lost 7 bases. CDR3 length: 15 residues. Germline V CDR1 and CDR2: MGHRA, YSYEKL. Individual cDNA molecules received unique molecular identifiers. In TCRdb, the 5' RACE reads were re-called with MiXCR into one record per CDR3 protein. The table has about 56,000 distinct CDR3 sequences, more than 12% seen once. V usage is TRBV4-1 and J usage is TRBJ2-3; 8 positions match TRBD2. The origin of this receptor is an adult who was a healthcare worker with PCR-confirmed SARS-CoV-2 infection or an uninfected control (not recorded which). Sample: whole blood, taken at baseline. The CDR3 region is CASSRPSSGSNTQYF. CDR3 DNA sequence: TGCGCCAGCAGCCGTCCTTCGAGCGGGAGTAATACGCAGTATTTT.